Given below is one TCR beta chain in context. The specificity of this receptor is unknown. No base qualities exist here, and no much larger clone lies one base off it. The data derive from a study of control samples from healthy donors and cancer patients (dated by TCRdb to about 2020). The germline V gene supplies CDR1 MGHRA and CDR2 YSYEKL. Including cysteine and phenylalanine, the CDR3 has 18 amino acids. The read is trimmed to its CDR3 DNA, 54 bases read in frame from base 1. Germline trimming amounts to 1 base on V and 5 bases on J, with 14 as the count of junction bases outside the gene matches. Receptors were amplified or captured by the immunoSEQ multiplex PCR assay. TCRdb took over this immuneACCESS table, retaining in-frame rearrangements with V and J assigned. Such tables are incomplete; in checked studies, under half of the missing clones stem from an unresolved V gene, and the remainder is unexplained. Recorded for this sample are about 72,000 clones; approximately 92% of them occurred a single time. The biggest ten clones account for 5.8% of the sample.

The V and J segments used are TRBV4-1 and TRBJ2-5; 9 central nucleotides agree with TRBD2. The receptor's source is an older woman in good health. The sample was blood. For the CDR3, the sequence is CASSQVFVGSGSDETQYF. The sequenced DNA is TGCGCCAGCAGCCAAGTTTTCGTCGGTAGCGGGAGTGATGAGACCCAGTACTTC.